Each of the 11 T cell receptor beta chains below was sequenced from the same sample in a study of long-term antiretroviral therapy in people with HIV (dated by TCRdb to about 2022). The immunoSEQ hsTCRB v3.0 assay was used at survey level resolution for TRB variable region sequencing. Drawn from immuneACCESS, this table holds only the in-frame rearrangements with V and J called that TCRdb kept. Clones are partly lost; checked studies trace under half to an unresolved V gene and leave the rest unexplained. The table for this sample lists 24,000 or so clones; 85% to 95% of them were counted only once. Of the sample, roughly 2.2% is held by the ten largest clones. The specimen comprised unsorted PBMCs, sampled roughly 5.1 years after starting antiretroviral therapy. These receptors all come from a woman in her 50s with HIV.

V and J are TRBV6-1 and TRBJ1-5; TRBD1 agrees at 9 bases. The CDR3 loop spans 16 amino acids. Germline V lookup: CDR1 MNHNS, CDR2 SASEGT. J was trimmed by 6 bases and V by 2 bases; bases with no gene match: 8. This chain's CDR3 is CASSEYRGPGGQPQHF. In DNA form, the CDR3 reads TGTGCCAGCAGTGAATACAGGGGGCCAGGGGGTCAGCCCCAGCATTTT.

The chain uses TRBV11-3 and TRBJ2-7; the match to TRBD2 covers 14 bases. The germline gives CDR1 SGHNT, CDR2 YENEEA. V shed 5 bases and J 0 bases; nucleotides not matched to a gene: 9. This CDR3 is 18 amino acids long. The chain's CDR3 is CASSPPGLAGVSSYEQYF. CDR3 coding DNA: TGTGCCAGCAGCCCCCCGGGACTAGCGGGGGTAAGCTCCTACGAGCAGTACTTC.

This chain uses TRBV14 with TRBJ2-1; TRBD2 matches at 7 bases. V was pared by 0 bases and J by 9 bases, with 8 bases of the junction left unmatched. Germline V gene data show CDR1 as SGHDN and CDR2 as FVKESK. The CDR3 is made up of 15 amino acids. The CDR3 loop is CASSQDLAGDGEQFF. The CDR3 DNA is TGTGCCAGCAGCCAAGATTTGGCGGGGGACGGTGAGCAGTTCTTC.

The V call is TRBV7-9, the J call TRBJ2-7; perhaps D is TRBD1 or TRBD2 (5 bases each). The CDR3 runs to 15 residues. CDR1 is SEHNR and CDR2 is FQNEAQ in the germline V gene (reference sequence). Trimming cost V 1 base and J 11 bases, with 21 bases left between them. CDR3: CASSLVEGPFGEEYF. In nucleotides, the CDR3 is TGTGCCAGCAGCTTAGTAGAGGGACCGTTCGGCGAAGAGTACTTC.

V gene TRBV28 combines with J gene TRBJ2-5; 7 bases map to TRBD1. Germline V gene lookup returns CDR1 MDHEN and CDR2 SYDVKM. The CDR3 is 14 amino acids. The V and J ends lost 6 bases and 4 bases, in that order; junction bases with no gene match: 8. CDR3 sequence: CASSQGQSLETQYF. CDR3 sequence (DNA): TGTGCCAGCAGCCAGGGACAGAGCCTAGAGACCCAGTACTTC.

The chain carries TRBV4-2 and TRBJ2-5; D may be TRBD2 (6 bases). The J call may be in error: the DNA end matches TRBJ2-7 better. Germline V CDR1 and CDR2: LGHNA, YNFKEQ. The CDR3 sequence is 13 residues long. CDR3: CASSPGWGGEQYF. CDR3 sequence (DNA): TGTGCCAGCAGCCCAGGATGGGGAGGCGAGCAGTACTTC.

V usage is TRBV4-1 and J usage is TRBJ1-1; 10 bases are shared with TRBD1. This CDR3 has 16 amino acids. V lost 0 bases, J lost 6 bases, and 7 bases stayed unmatched. The V gene's germline CDR1 is MGHRA and CDR2 YSYEKL. CDR3 residues: CASSQDGGQGIPEAFF. The CDR3 DNA is TGCGCCAGCAGCCAAGACGGGGGACAGGGGATTCCTGAAGCTTTCTTT.

This clone was counted a single time. The CDR3 here is CASSSPGLAGSYEQYF. The DNA for the CDR3 is TGTGCCAGCAGCTCCCCCGGACTAGCAGGCTCCTACGAGCAGTACTTC. V usage is TRBV11-2 and J usage is TRBJ2-7, with TRBD2 matching 8 bases. CDR3 length equals 16 residues. With 4 bases clipped from V and 0 bases from J, the junction kept 8 bases outside the gene matches. Per germline, CDR1 SGHAT and CDR2 FQNNGV.

The chain employs TRBV5-6 and TRBJ2-3; 12 bases are shared with TRBD1. The V gene end was trimmed by 6 bases and the J gene end by 2 bases; junction bases not matched to a gene: 13. The CDR3 is 18 amino acids. From germline, CDR1 is SGHDT and CDR2 YYEEEE. The CDR3 loop is CASTTSRWDRGHTDTQYF. CDR3 nucleotide sequence: TGTGCCAGCACCACCTCCCGGTGGGACAGGGGGCACACAGATACGCAGTATTTT.

The chain has TRBV7-2 and TRBJ2-7; TRBD2 matches 10 bases. Germline-derived CDR1 and CDR2 are SGHTA and FQGNSA. With 5 bases clipped from V and 1 base from J, the junction kept 8 bases outside the gene matches. The length of the CDR3 is 16 residues. DNA of the CDR3: TGTGCCAGCAGCCCCAAGGGTAGCGGGAGGTCCTACGAGCAGTACTTC. It encodes CASSPKGSGRSYEQYF. The entire variable domain, with the rest obtained from reference TRBV7-2 and TRBJ2-7, is as follows: GAGVSQSPSNKVTEKGKDVELRCDPISGHTALYWYRQSLGQGLEFLIYFQGNSAPDKSGLPSDRFSAERTGGSVSTLTIQRTQQEDSAVYLCASSPKGSGRSYEQYFGPGTRLTVT.

The rearrangement uses TRBV19 and TRBJ2-2; D is possibly TRBD2 (6 bases). The length of the CDR3 is 17 residues. V was trimmed by 5 bases and J by 6 bases, leaving 22 bases between them. Germline values: CDR1 LNHDA, CDR2 SQIVND (reference sequence). In DNA, the CDR3 is TGTGCCAGTAGTGGGGCAGCGGCGGGATGGCAAGCCGGGGAGCTGTTTTTT. Translated: CASSGAAAGWQAGELFF.